Detailed here is one T cell receptor beta chain. The antigen is unknown. This sample is part of a study of cytomegalovirus exposure and HLA in healthy donors. Study in general: The 110 million or so unique TCR beta sequences, from around 200 million T cells, were found by an earlier analysis. General study results and limits: Immune exposure information comprised only CMV serostatus. Some highly shared sequence variants likely arose as a pipeline artifact. An apparent linkage of common viral pathogens to several of the most significant clusters emerged in a later analysis.

PCR used 60 Vbeta primers and 13 Jbeta primers. Produced via immunoSEQ multiplex PCR; TCRdb's table is partial and in-frame only. The repertoire has 150,000 to 200,000 clones, approximately 80% of them found once; the top ten carry about an eighth. The sample consisted of PBMCs. The sequence was obtained from a woman aged 40 to 50 in good health and CMV-seronegative.

CDR3 in DNA: TGTGCCAGCAGCTCCCACTCGGGTAGCGGGAGATTAGGTGAGCAGTTCTTC. Protein: CASSSHSGSGRLGEQFF. This chain joins TRBV13 and TRBJ2-1, with TRBD2 identical over 9 bases. From germline, CDR1 is PRHDT and CDR2 FYEKMQ (reference sequence). J lost 9 bases, V lost 4 bases, and 16 bases had no gene match. This CDR3 region has 17 residues.